These T cell receptor beta chains were read from a single sample in a study of post-analysis software for immune sequencing data. TCRdb reprocessed the PCR reads via MiXCR and lists one record per CDR3 protein. The sample shows roughly 570,000 distinct CDR3 sequences, approximately 34% of them seen only once. Sequencing used blood. All receptors come from a girl aged 2-17 years with multiple sclerosis. Each CDR3 is given with its conserved first and last residue. Fields, in order: V gene, J gene, clone size, D gene, CDR3 protein, CDR3 DNA. The D gene is left open where the match is weak. A clone size is listed for some rows: how often the clone was seen (once, few, many), or a class if it is expanded.

V: TRBV12-3/TRBV12-4
J: TRBJ1-1
size: NA
D: TRBD1
CDR3: CASTQGAVAEAFF
DNA: TGTGCCAGCACCCAGGGGGCGGTGGCTGAAGCTTTCTTT

V: TRBV18
J: TRBJ2-5
size: few
D: NA
CDR3: CASSPQGNRETQYF
DNA: TGTGCCAGCTCACCACAGGGGAACCGAGAGACCCAGTACTTC

V: TRBV6-5
J: TRBJ2-1
size: NA
D: NA
CDR3: CASSYSNLRNEQFF
DNA: TGTGCCAGCAGTTACTCGAATCTGCGGAATGAGCAGTTCTTC

V: TRBV7-9
J: TRBJ1-6
size: NA
D: NA
CDR3: CASSFVLSPSPLHF
DNA: TGTGCCAGCAGCTTCGTCCTATCCCCTTCACCCCTCCACTTT

V: TRBV29-1
J: TRBJ1-4
size: once
D: NA
CDR3: CSVMPATPGKLFF
DNA: TGCAGCGTGATGCCTGCCACTCCTGGAAAACTGTTTTTT

V: TRBV20-1
J: TRBJ2-1
size: few
D: NA
CDR3: CSARPGSQYNEQFF
DNA: TGCAGTGCTAGACCCGGGTCCCAATACAATGAGCAGTTCTTC

V: TRBV4-1
J: TRBJ1-4
size: NA
D: NA
CDR3: CASSQTPGDEKLFF
DNA: TGCGCCAGCAGCCAAACCCCGGGGGATGAAAAACTGTTTTTT

V: TRBV10-3
J: TRBJ2-1
size: NA
D: TRBD1
CDR3: CAIGRTGGSYNEQFF
DNA: TGTGCCATCGGTAGGACAGGGGGCTCCTACAATGAGCAGTTCTTC

V: TRBV5-1
J: TRBJ1-2
size: few
D: TRBD1
CDR3: CASSRGGQSYGYTF
DNA: TGCGCCAGCAGTAGAGGGGGACAGAGCTATGGCTACACCTTC

V: TRBV3-1
J: TRBJ2-5
size: NA
D: NA
CDR3: CASSPLGGGAGETQYF
DNA: TGTGCCAGCAGCCCCCTTGGAGGGGGGGCCGGAGAGACCCAGTACTTC

V: TRBV12-3/TRBV12-4
J: TRBJ2-1
size: NA
D: TRBD2
CDR3: CASTTAGALYNEQFF
DNA: TGTGCCAGCACTACAGCGGGGGCCCTCTACAATGAGCAGTTCTTC

V: TRBV6-6
J: TRBJ2-7
size: NA
D: NA
CDR3: CAGSSGTNHRYF
DNA: TGTGCCGGCTCGTCCGGGACAAACCATCGGTACTTC

V: TRBV9
J: TRBJ2-3
size: few
D: TRBD2
CDR3: CASSSWGRGGLTDTQYF
DNA: TGTGCCAGCAGCTCATGGGGGCGGGGGGGCCTCACAGATACGCAGTATTTT

V: TRBV27
J: TRBJ1-1
size: few
D: NA
CDR3: CASLGGGVNTEAFF
DNA: TGTGCCAGCCTTGGTGGCGGGGTGAACACTGAAGCTTTCTTT

V: TRBV4-1
J: TRBJ1-6
size: few
D: TRBD1
CDR3: CASSQNTGTATYNSPLHF
DNA: TGCGCCAGCAGCCAGAACACCGGGACAGCTACCTATAATTCACCCCTCCACTTT

V: TRBV29-1
J: TRBJ2-7
size: few
D: TRBD1
CDR3: CSVHGTGDLYEQYF
DNA: TGCAGCGTACACGGGACAGGGGATCTCTACGAGCAGTACTTC

V: TRBV4-1
J: TRBJ2-5
size: NA
D: TRBD2
CDR3: CASSVSWPGGGDQETQYF
DNA: TGCGCCAGCAGCGTTTCCTGGCCCGGCGGGGGAGACCAAGAGACCCAGTACTTC

V: TRBV28
J: TRBJ2-5
size: NA
D: TRBD1
CDR3: CASSLGGTAQETQYF
DNA: TGTGCCAGCAGTTTGGGTGGGACAGCCCAAGAGACCCAGTACTTC

V: TRBV7-6
J: TRBJ2-7
size: few
D: NA
CDR3: CASSPEGGYEQYF
DNA: TGTGCCAGCAGCCCGGAGGGTGGCTACGAGCAGTACTTC

V: TRBV6-5
J: TRBJ2-4
size: few
D: TRBD1
CDR3: CASSSGTGLAKNIQYF
DNA: TGTGCCAGCAGTTCCGGGACAGGACTAGCCAAAAACATTCAGTACTTC

V: TRBV20-1
J: TRBJ2-5
size: few
D: TRBD1
CDR3: CSAPRGGLETQYF
DNA: TGCAGTGCTCCCCGAGGGGGCTTGGAGACCCAGTACTTC

V: TRBV12-3/TRBV12-4
J: TRBJ2-4
size: NA
D: TRBD1
CDR3: CASSPLTGGVNIQYF
DNA: TGTGCCAGCAGCCCATTGACAGGGGGAGTAAACATTCAGTACTTC

V: TRBV12-3/TRBV12-4
J: TRBJ1-5
size: few
D: TRBD1
CDR3: CASSIDRGDNQPQHF
DNA: TGTGCCAGCAGCATAGACAGGGGCGACAATCAGCCCCAGCATTTT

V: TRBV6-5
J: TRBJ2-1
size: NA
D: NA
CDR3: CAGSPFGGHNEQFF
DNA: TGTGCCGGCAGCCCTTTTGGGGGTCACAATGAGCAGTTCTTC

V: TRBV29-1
J: TRBJ1-2
size: few
D: NA
CDR3: CSVVGGDGYTF
DNA: TGCAGCGTTGTAGGCGGGGATGGCTACACCTTC

V: TRBV9
J: TRBJ2-1
size: NA
D: NA
CDR3: CASSVIGGGSYNEQFF
DNA: TGTGCCAGCAGCGTCATAGGGGGGGGCTCCTACAATGAGCAGTTCTTC

V: TRBV7-8
J: TRBJ2-7
size: few
D: NA
CDR3: CASSLVTAGYEQYF
DNA: TGTGCCAGCAGCTTAGTAACAGCAGGCTACGAGCAGTACTTC

V: TRBV7-8
J: TRBJ2-3
size: NA
D: NA
CDR3: CASTTFGGARTDTQYF
DNA: TGTGCCAGCACCACTTTTGGGGGGGCGCGCACAGATACGCAGTATTTT

V: TRBV9
J: TRBJ1-1
size: NA
D: NA
CDR3: CASSPHGNTEAFF
DNA: TGTGCCAGCAGCCCTCACGGGAACACTGAAGCTTTCTTT

V: TRBV11-2
J: TRBJ2-1
size: NA
D: TRBD2
CDR3: CASSLASGGTGYNEQFF
DNA: TGTGCCAGCAGCTTAGCTAGCGGGGGTACCGGATACAATGAGCAGTTCTTC

V: TRBV7-8
J: TRBJ2-1
size: NA
D: NA
CDR3: CASSLGGVPSYEQFF
DNA: TGTGCCAGCAGCTTAGGGGGGGTCCCTTCCTATGAGCAGTTCTTC

V: TRBV25-1
J: TRBJ2-3
size: NA
D: TRBD1
CDR3: CASSDQGGPDTQYF
DNA: TGTGCCAGCAGTGACCAAGGGGGCCCAGATACGCAGTATTTT

V: TRBV5-1
J: TRBJ2-3
size: few
D: NA
CDR3: CASSLDRTVLTDTQYF
DNA: TGCGCCAGCAGCTTGGATCGGACAGTCCTCACAGATACGCAGTATTTT

V: TRBV5-6
J: TRBJ2-3
size: few
D: NA
CDR3: CASSFAPSNGRTDTQYF
DNA: TGTGCCAGCAGCTTCGCGCCTAGCAATGGTCGCACAGATACGCAGTATTTT

V: TRBV11-2
J: TRBJ1-2
size: few
D: NA
CDR3: CASSLEPYGYTF
DNA: TGTGCCAGCAGCTTGGAGCCCTATGGCTACACCTTC

V: TRBV5-1
J: TRBJ2-7
size: NA
D: NA
CDR3: CASSLLSGASLEQYF
DNA: TGCGCCAGCAGCTTGCTTTCTGGGGCTTCCCTCGAGCAGTACTTC

V: TRBV18
J: TRBJ1-2
size: NA
D: NA
CDR3: CASSESPYGYTF
DNA: TGTGCCAGCTCCGAGAGCCCCTATGGCTACACCTTC

V: TRBV5-5
J: TRBJ1-2
size: NA
D: TRBD1
CDR3: CASRRRQGSGYGYTF
DNA: TGTGCCAGCAGACGAAGACAGGGATCCGGCTATGGCTACACCTTC

V: TRBV11-2
J: TRBJ1-1
size: NA
D: TRBD1
CDR3: CASSVLRRRQGMNTEAFF
DNA: TGTGCCAGCAGCGTCCTCCGGCGAAGACAGGGAATGAACACTGAAGCTTTCTTT

V: TRBV5-6
J: TRBJ2-3
size: few
D: NA
CDR3: CASSPQGAGTDTQYF
DNA: TGTGCCAGCAGCCCACAGGGAGCGGGCACAGATACGCAGTATTTT

V: TRBV15
J: TRBJ1-2
size: few
D: TRBD1
CDR3: CATSPDRGRGYTF
DNA: TGTGCCACCAGCCCCGACAGGGGAAGGGGCTACACCTTC